These T cell receptor beta chains were read from a single sample in a study of T cells in localized non-small cell lung cancer. This table comes from immunoSEQ multiplex PCR, and its TCRdb copy is limited to in-frame clones, with some not included. The sample holds roughly 32,000 clones, around 90% seen once. Material: peripheral blood mononuclear cells, obtained before any cancer treatment. These receptors all come from a woman between 35 and 70 years old with stage III lung adenocarcinoma. Each CDR3 is given with its conserved first and last residue. A D gene is named only where the DNA matches it firmly.

J,D,length,V,CDR3
TRBJ2-7,.,12,TRBV2,CASRVTVYEQYF
TRBJ1-2,TRBD1,12,TRBV19,CASKTGNYGYTF
TRBJ2-7,.,15,TRBV4-1,CASSQRYVGKYEQYF
TRBJ2-5,TRBD1,14,TRBV2,CASSAQGAGETQYF
TRBJ2-3,.,17,TRBV19,CASSIYPGGLNTDTQYF
TRBJ2-5,TRBD2,15,TRBV6-5,CATSASAGGPETQYF
TRBJ2-7,.,12,TRBV14,CASSQDSYEQYF
TRBJ1-6,.,14,TRBV11-2,CASSLIGPNSPLHF
TRBJ1-2,TRBD1,15,TRBV2,CASSGIRGPSYGYTF
TRBJ2-7,.,15,TRBV4-1,CASSRVEGSSYEQYF
TRBJ2-2,.,15,TRBV4-3,CASSPRGADTGELFF
TRBJ2-5,TRBD1,13,TRBV27,CASGWTGEETQYF
TRBJ1-2,.,12,TRBV6-6,CASSTPQWGYTF
TRBJ2-2,.,14,TRBV9,CASSVGWEAGELFF
TRBJ1-6,.,16,TRBV4-2,CASSRVRQDEGLPLHF
TRBJ1-2,.,13,TRBV6-5,CASSIPPGIGYTF
TRBJ2-1,.,13,TRBV28,CASTTTSTNEQFF
TRBJ2-5,.,16,TRBV5-1,CASSPWARTRQETQYF
TRBJ2-1,TRBD1,15,TRBV16,CASSQGTGYYNEQFF
TRBJ2-7,.,14,TRBV18,CASSPPSRWYEQYF
TRBJ1-1,.,13,TRBV30,CAWRWIRQVEAFF
TRBJ1-1,.,14,TRBV5-1,CASSSLLVNTEAFF
TRBJ2-3,.,16,TRBV11-2,CASSWAGESSTDTQYF
TRBJ1-2,.,11,TRBV29-1,CSVYSGYGYTF
TRBJ2-7,.,13,TRBV2,CASSRTAAYEQYF
TRBJ1-2,.,12,TRBV14,CASSPGLYGYTF
TRBJ2-7,TRBD2,19,TRBV7-2,CASSLSSGTSGPRPYEQYF
TRBJ2-1,TRBD2,15,TRBV13,CASSLSGSSYNEQFF
TRBJ2-7,TRBD2,15,TRBV5-1,CASSFQRGTTTQQYF
TRBJ1-6,.,15,TRBV5-8,CASSLGRGGNSPLHF
TRBJ1-4,.,14,TRBV15,CATSREDSNEKLFF
TRBJ2-7,.,14,TRBV2,CASSTGRIAYEQYF
TRBJ1-5,.,15,TRBV6-1,CASSERGAGNQPQHF
TRBJ2-5,.,11,TRBV11-2,CASSLKETQYF
TRBJ2-7,.,12,TRBV5-5,CASSLWAYEQYF
TRBJ2-2,.,16,TRBV30,CAWSRGLESNTGELFF
TRBJ2-2,.,14,TRBV29-1,CSVLSAGNTGELFF
TRBJ1-2,TRBD1,14,TRBV7-2,CASSETGLNYGYTF
TRBJ2-7,TRBD2,19,TRBV7-6,CASSSGPGGVASGARGQYF
TRBJ2-7,.,14,TRBV6-5,CASSYERRAYEQYF
TRBJ2-1,.,14,TRBV7-3,CASSLLSGYNEQFF
TRBJ1-5,.,16,TRBV27,CASSSVLAGWSQPQHF
TRBJ2-3,TRBD2,15,TRBV5-8,CASSSRGGRTDTQYF
TRBJ1-1,.,13,TRBV15,CATSSNMNTEAFF
TRBJ2-7,TRBD1,14,TRBV7-2,CASTRTGAPYEQYF
TRBJ2-5,.,15,TRBV5-4,CASSARGLRGETQYF
TRBJ2-6,TRBD1,15,TRBV29-1,CSVAGGNTGANVLTF
TRBJ1-4,TRBD1,19,TRBV14,CASSQDQGDVSLTNEKLFF
TRBJ1-3,TRBD1,17,TRBV18,CASSPGQIIFSGNTIYF
TRBJ2-3,.,15,TRBV6-6,CASSYSSGPIDTQYF
TRBJ2-2,TRBD2,16,TRBV10-2,CASRGLAGERTGELFF
TRBJ1-3,.,13,TRBV6-6,CASSYPDGNTIYF
TRBJ2-7,.,13,TRBV9,CASSSGHRDEQYF
TRBJ2-1,TRBD2,16,TRBV4-2,CASSLQRGGSYNEQFF
TRBJ1-2,TRBD1,14,TRBV18,CASSRDGTGGGYTF
TRBJ1-1,.,19,TRBV23-1,CASSQSRFAALIGGTEAFF